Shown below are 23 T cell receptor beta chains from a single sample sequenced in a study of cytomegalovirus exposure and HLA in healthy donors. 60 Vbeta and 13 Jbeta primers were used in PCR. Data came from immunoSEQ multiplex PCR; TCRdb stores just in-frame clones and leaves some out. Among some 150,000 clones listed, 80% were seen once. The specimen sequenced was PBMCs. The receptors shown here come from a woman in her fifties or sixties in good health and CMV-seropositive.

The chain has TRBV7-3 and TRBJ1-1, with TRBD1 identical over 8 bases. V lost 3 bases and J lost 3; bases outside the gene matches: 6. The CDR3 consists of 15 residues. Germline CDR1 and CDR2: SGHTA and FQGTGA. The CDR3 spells CASSFAGGDDTEAFF. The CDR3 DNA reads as TGTGCCAGCAGCTTTGCAGGGGGCGACGACACTGAAGCTTTCTTT.

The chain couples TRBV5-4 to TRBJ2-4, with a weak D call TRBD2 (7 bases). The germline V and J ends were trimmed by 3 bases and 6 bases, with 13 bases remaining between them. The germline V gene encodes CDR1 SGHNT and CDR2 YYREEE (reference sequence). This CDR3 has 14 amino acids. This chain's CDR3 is CASSSDGGRNIQYF. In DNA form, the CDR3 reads TGTGCCAGCAGCTCAGACGGGGGGCGAAACATTCAGTACTTC.

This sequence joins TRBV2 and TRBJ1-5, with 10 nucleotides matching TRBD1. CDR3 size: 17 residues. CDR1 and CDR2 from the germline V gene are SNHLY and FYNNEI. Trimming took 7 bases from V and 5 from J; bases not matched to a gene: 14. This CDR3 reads CASTLVDRGVGYQPQHF. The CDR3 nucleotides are TGTGCCAGCACTCTAGTGGACAGGGGGGTCGGCTATCAGCCCCAGCATTTT.

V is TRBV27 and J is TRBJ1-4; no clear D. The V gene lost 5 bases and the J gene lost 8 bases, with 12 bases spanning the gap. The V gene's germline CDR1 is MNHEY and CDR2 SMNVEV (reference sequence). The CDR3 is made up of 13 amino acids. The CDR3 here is CASSPRAREKLFF. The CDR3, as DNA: TGTGCCAGCAGTCCCCGCGCCCGGGAAAAACTGTTTTTT.

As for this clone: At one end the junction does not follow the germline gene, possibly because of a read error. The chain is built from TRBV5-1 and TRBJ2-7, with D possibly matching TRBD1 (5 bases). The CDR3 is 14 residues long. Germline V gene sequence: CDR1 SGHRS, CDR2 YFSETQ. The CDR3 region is CASSLEGLAYGQYF. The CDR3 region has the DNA TGCGCCAGCAGCTTGGAGGGGTTGGCCTACGGGCAGTACTTC.

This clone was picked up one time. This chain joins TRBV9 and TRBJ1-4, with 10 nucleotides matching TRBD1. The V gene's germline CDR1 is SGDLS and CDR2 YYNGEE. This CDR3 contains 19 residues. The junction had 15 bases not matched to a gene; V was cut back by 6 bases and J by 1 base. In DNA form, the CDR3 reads TGTGCCAGCACCGGATTCATACCGGGACAGGGGAGAACTAATGAAAAACTGTTTTTT. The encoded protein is CASTGFIPGQGRTNEKLFF.

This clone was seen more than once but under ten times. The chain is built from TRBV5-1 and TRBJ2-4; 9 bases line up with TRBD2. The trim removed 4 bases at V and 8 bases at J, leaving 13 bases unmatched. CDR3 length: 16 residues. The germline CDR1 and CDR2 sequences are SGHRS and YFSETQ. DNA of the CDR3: TGCGCCAGCAGCCCGACCCCGCGGGAGGGTATCTACATTCAGTACTTC. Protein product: CASSPTPREGIYIQYF.

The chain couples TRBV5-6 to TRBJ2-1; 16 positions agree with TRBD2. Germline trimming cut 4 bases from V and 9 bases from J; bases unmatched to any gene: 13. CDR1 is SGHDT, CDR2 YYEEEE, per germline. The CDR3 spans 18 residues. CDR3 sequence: CASSLTAGTSGRAAEQFF. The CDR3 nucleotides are TGTGCCAGCAGCCTAACAGCCGGGACTAGCGGGAGGGCCGCTGAGCAGTTCTTC. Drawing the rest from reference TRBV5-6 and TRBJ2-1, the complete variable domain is DAGVTQSPTHLIKTRGQQVTLRCSPKSGHDTVSWYQQALGQGPQFIFQYYEEEERQRGNFPDRFSGHQFPNYSSELNVNALLLGDSALYLCASSLTAGTSGRAAEQFFGPGTRLTVL.

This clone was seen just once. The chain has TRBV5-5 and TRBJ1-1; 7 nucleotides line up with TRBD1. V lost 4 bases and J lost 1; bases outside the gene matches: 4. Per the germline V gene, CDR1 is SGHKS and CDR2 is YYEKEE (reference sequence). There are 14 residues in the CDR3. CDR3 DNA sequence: TGTGCCAGCAGCCTGACAGGGTCGAACACTGAAGCTTTCTTT. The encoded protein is CASSLTGSNTEAFF.

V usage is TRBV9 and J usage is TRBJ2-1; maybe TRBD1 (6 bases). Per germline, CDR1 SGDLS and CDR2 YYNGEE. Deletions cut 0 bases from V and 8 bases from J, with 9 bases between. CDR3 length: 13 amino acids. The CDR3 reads CASSVVGAYEQFF. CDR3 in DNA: TGTGCCAGCAGCGTAGTGGGGGCCTATGAGCAGTTCTTC.

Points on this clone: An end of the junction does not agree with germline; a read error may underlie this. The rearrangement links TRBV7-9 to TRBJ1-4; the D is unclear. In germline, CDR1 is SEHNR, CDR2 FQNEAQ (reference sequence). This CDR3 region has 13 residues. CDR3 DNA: TGTTCCAGCAGCTTATTCGGGAATGAAAAACTGTTTTTT. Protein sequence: CSSSLFGNEKLFF. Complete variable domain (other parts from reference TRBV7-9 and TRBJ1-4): DTGVSQNPRHKITKRGQNVTFRCDPISEHNRLYWYRQTLGQGPEFLTYFQNEAQLEKSRLLSDRFSAERPKGSFSTLEIQRTEQGDSAMYLCSSSLFGNEKLFFGSGTQLSVL.

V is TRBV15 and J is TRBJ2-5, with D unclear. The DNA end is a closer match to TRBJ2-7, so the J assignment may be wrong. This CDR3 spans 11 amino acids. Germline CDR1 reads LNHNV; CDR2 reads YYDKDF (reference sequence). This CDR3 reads CATSFLYEQYF. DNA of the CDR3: TGTGCCACCAGCTTCTTATACGAGCAGTACTTC.

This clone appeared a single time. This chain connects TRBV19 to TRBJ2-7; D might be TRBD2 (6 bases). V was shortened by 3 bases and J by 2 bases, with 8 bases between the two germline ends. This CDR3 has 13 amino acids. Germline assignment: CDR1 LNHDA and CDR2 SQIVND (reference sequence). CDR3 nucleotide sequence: TGTGCCAGTAGTATCAGGAGGGCCTACGAGCAGTACTTC. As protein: CASSIRRAYEQYF. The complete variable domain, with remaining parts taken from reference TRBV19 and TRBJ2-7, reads DGGITQSPKYLFRKEGQNVTLSCEQNLNHDAMYWYRQDPGQGLRLIYYSQIVNDFQKGDIAEGYSVSREKKESFPLTVTSAQKNPTAFYLCASSIRRAYEQYFGPGTRLTVT.

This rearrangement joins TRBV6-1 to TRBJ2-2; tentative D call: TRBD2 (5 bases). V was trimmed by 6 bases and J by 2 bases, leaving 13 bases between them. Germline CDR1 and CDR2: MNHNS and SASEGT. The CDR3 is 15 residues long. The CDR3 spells CASSESGINTGELFF. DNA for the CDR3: TGTGCCAGCAGCGAATCCGGGATAAACACCGGGGAGCTGTTTTTT.

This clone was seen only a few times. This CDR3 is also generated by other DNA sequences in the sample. CDR3 in DNA: TGTGCCAGCAGCGTCTTAGCGGGGGGCTCAGAGACCCAGTACTTC. It translates to CASSVLAGGSETQYF. The J gene is TRBJ2-5, the V gene TRBV14; the match to TRBD2 covers 10 bases. The CDR3 runs 15 residues. Trimming took 5 bases from V and 4 from J; bases not matched to a gene: 7. Per the germline V gene, CDR1 is SGHDN and CDR2 is FVKESK. Full variable domain (outside the CDR3, taken from reference TRBV14 and TRBJ2-5): EAGVTQFPSHSVIEKGQTVTLRCDPISGHDNLYWYRRVMGKEIKFLLHFVKESKQDESGMPNNRFLAERTGGTYSTLKVQPAELEDSGVYFCASSVLAGGSETQYFGPGTRLLVL.

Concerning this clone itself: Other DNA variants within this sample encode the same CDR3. In DNA, the CDR3 is TGTGCCAGCACACAGGGGAACACTGAAGCTTTCTTT. Protein: CASTQGNTEAFF. This sequence joins TRBV6-6 and TRBJ1-1; D may be TRBD1 (6 bases). Germline-derived CDR1 and CDR2 are MNHNY and SVGAGI (reference sequence). Deletions cut 7 bases from V and 1 base from J, with 7 bases between. CDR3 length: 12 amino acids.

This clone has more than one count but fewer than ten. The CDR3 DNA sequence: TGTGCCAGCAGTGTTCTAGCGGGAGGGACCCGCGTCGAGCAGTACTTC. The encoded protein is CASSVLAGGTRVEQYF. V and J are TRBV6-1 and TRBJ2-7; 12 bases agree with TRBD2. The CDR3 totals 16 residues. J lost 6 bases, V lost 4 bases, and 10 bases had no gene match. From germline, CDR1 is MNHNS and CDR2 SASEGT.

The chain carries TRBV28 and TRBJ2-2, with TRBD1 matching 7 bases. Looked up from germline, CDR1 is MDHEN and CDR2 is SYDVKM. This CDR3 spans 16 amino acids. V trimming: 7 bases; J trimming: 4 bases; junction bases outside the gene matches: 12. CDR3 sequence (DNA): TGTGCCAGCAATGTAGTGACAGGGTGGGGCACCGGGGAGCTGTTTTTT. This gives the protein CASNVVTGWGTGELFF.

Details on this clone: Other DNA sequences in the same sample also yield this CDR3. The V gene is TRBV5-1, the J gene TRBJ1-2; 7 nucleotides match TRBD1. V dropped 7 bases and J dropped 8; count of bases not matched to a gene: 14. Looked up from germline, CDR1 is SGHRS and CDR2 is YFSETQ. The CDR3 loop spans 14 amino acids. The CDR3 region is CASRFSAQGDGYTF. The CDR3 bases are TGCGCCAGCCGATTTTCTGCGCAGGGGGACGGCTACACCTTC. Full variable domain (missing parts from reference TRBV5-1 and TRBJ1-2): KAGVTQTPRYLIKTRGQQVTLSCSPISGHRSVSWYQQTPGQGLQFLFEYFSETQRNKGNFPGRFSGRQFSNSRSEMNVSTLELGDSALYLCASRFSAQGDGYTFGSGTRLTVV.

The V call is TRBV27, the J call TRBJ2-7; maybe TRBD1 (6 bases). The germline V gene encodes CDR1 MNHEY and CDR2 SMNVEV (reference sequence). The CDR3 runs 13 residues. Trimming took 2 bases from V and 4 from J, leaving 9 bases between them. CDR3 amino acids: CASSLKGQYEQYF. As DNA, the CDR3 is TGTGCCAGCAGTTTAAAAGGACAGTACGAGCAGTACTTC.

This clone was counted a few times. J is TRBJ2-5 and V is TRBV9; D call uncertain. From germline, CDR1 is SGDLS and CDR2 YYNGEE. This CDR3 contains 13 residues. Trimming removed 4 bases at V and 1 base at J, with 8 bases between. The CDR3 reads CASSWAAQETQYF. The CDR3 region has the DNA TGTGCCAGCAGCTGGGCAGCCCAAGAGACCCAGTACTTC.

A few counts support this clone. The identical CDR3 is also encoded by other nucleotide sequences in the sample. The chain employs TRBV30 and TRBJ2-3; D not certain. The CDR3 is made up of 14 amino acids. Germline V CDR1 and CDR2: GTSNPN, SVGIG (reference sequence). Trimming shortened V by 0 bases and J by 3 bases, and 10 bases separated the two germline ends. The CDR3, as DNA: TGTGCCTGGAGTGTTACCGCCGGGACAGATACGCAGTATTTT. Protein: CAWSVTAGTDTQYF.

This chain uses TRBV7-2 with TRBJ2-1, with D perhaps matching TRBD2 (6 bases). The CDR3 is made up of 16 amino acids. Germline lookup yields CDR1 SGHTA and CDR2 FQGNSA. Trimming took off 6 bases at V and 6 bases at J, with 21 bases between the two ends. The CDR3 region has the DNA TGTGCCAGCAGTCAGACCGGGACTGATCGCCTCAATGAGCAGTTCTTC. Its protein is CASSQTGTDRLNEQFF.